The clone carrying this T cell receptor (beta chain) was recorded a few times. CDR3 size: 16 residues. V lost 4 bases and J lost 3; bases outside the gene matches: 11. Germline V gene lookup returns CDR1 LGHNA and CDR2 YNFKEQ. Original analysis: Quantification of nucleated cells was approximated via reference gene primer amplification. Clones were sequenced by immunoSEQ multiplex PCR, and TCRdb holds only the in-frame ones, with some missing. V and J calls and clone size are given by that table; D and trimming were obtained from the DNA. The table records roughly 250,000 clones, approximately 81% of them present only once. These data come from a study of blood T cell repertoires in COVID-19. Study as a whole: The United States, Italy and Spain supplied acute and convalescent COVID-19 samples. Nucleic acid was either cDNA or gDNA, and it came from T cells, B-cell-depleted T cells, or PBMCs.

V gene TRBV4-2 combines with J gene TRBJ2-7; 8 bases fit TRBD1. This receptor was obtained from a woman aged 60-75 years with active or convalescent COVID-19. Sequenced material: peripheral blood. CDR3 residues: CASSRVQGQEGYEQYF. The CDR3 bases are TGTGCCAGCAGCCGCGTGCAGGGACAGGAGGGCTACGAGCAGTACTTC.